The 25 T cell receptor beta chains reported below all come from one sample, sequenced in a study of response to subunit inactivated influenza vaccine. TCRdb independently ran MiXCR on the RT-PCR reads; one entry per CDR3 protein. The sample shows hundreds of thousands of distinct CDR3 sequences, less than 25% of them seen only once. The sequencing used PBMCs from blood, collected about 19 months after vaccination. Receptor source: a man between 50 and 75 years old who received an inactivated influenza vaccine.

CDR3 protein: CAARRGTVNTEAFF. The CDR3 nucleotides are TGTGCCGCCAGGAGGGGGACCGTGAACACTGAAGCTTTCTTT. The chain links TRBV19 to TRBJ1-1; TRBD1 might be the D (6 bases). V gave up 11 bases and J gave up 0 bases, with 16 bases separating them. The CDR3 length is 14 residues. Germline CDR1 and CDR2: LNHDA and SQIVND (reference sequence).

The rearrangement uses TRBV7-9 and TRBJ2-7; D might be TRBD1 (5 bases). Trimming removed 1 base from V and 4 bases from J, with 11 bases in between. CDR1 and CDR2 from the germline V gene are SEHNR and FQNEAQ (reference sequence). The length of the CDR3 is 14 residues. DNA of the CDR3: TGTGCCAGCAGCTTAGGCAGGGATTCGTACGAGCAGTACTTC. It yields the protein CASSLGRDSYEQYF.

The V and J genes are TRBV25-1 and TRBJ2-3, with TRBD2 identical over 9 bases. In germline, CDR1 is MGHDK, CDR2 SYGVNS. The CDR3 covers 17 residues. Trimming removed 5 bases from V and 5 bases from J; junction bases left unmatched: 14. CDR3 DNA sequence: TGTGCCAGCAGTTCTCATCCGGGAGCGGGGGGATTAGATACGCAGTATTTT. The encoded protein is CASSSHPGAGGLDTQYF.

The rearrangement uses TRBV12-3 or TRBV12-4 and TRBJ2-3; tentative D call: TRBD2 (6 bases). Trimming removed 3 bases at V and 2 bases at J, with 12 bases between. The CDR3 loop spans 15 amino acids. CDR3 sequence (DNA): TGTGCCAGCAGTTTCAGACGGGGGAACACAGATACGCAGTATTTT. This translates into CASSFRRGNTDTQYF.

V is TRBV20-1 and J is TRBJ1-4, with 7 bases lining up with TRBD1. The CDR3 runs to 16 residues. Germline V gives CDR1 DFQATT, CDR2 SNEGSKA (reference sequence). The V segment lost 1 base and the J segment 1 base; nucleotides outside the gene matches: 6. The CDR3 protein is CSARVYAGGTNEKLFF. The CDR3 region has the DNA TGCAGTGCTAGAGTTTACGCAGGGGGAACTAATGAAAAACTGTTTTTT.

The gene calls are TRBV21-1 and TRBJ1-4; no check of the table's D call, TRBD1, against the DNA was made. TRBV21-1 is labeled a pseudogene. This CDR3 is 13 amino acids long. The CDR3 DNA sequence: TGTGCCAGCCGCGGACAGGAGAATGAAAAACTGTTTTTT. It is translated as CASRGQENEKLFF.

This clonotype was seen repeatedly, ten times or more. The CDR3 nucleotides read TGTGCCAGCAGTCCGGGGTCTAGCAATCAGCCCCAGCATTTT. It codes for CASSPGSSNQPQHF. V gene TRBV27 combines with J gene TRBJ1-5, with unresolved D. Deletions cut 5 bases from V and 0 bases from J, with 8 bases between. The CDR3 runs 14 residues. Germline-derived CDR1 and CDR2 are MNHEY and SMNVEV (reference sequence).

This clonotype was seen ten or more times. The chain recombines TRBV11-2 with TRBJ1-4; 7 bases fit TRBD1. This CDR3 spans 15 amino acids. Germline V gene lookup returns CDR1 SGHAT and CDR2 FQNNGV. J lost 5 bases, V lost 2 bases, and 5 bases had no gene match. The CDR3, as DNA: TGTGCCAGCAGCTTATGGGACAGCTTAAATGAAAAACTGTTTTTT. Translating gives CASSLWDSLNEKLFF.

In its sample, this clonotype was seen a few times. This rearrangement joins TRBV7-3 to TRBJ2-1; D gene uncertain. The length of the CDR3 is 15 residues. Trimming took 5 bases from V and 0 from J, leaving 11 bases between them. Germline V gene data show CDR1 as SGHTA and CDR2 as FQGTGA. The CDR3: CASSLTVSSYNEQFF. In DNA, the CDR3 is TGTGCCAGCAGCCTTACAGTGAGCTCCTACAATGAGCAGTTCTTC.

The count of this clonotype is one. The V call is TRBV27, the J call TRBJ1-3; perhaps TRBD1 as D (5 bases). This CDR3 comprises 16 residues. The V end was cut by 0 bases, the J end by 0 bases, with 9 bases between. Germline CDR1 and CDR2: MNHEY and SMNVEV (reference sequence). The CDR3 bases are TGTGCCAGCAGTTTATCGCGGGGCCTCTCTGGAAACACCATATATTTT. It is translated as CASSLSRGLSGNTIYF.

In this sample, this clonotype turned up a few times. The V gene is TRBV28, the J gene TRBJ2-3; unclear D gene. Trimming took 5 bases from V and 2 from J, leaving 8 bases between them. The CDR3 covers 13 residues. The V gene's germline CDR1 is MDHEN and CDR2 SYDVKM. For the CDR3, the DNA is TGTGCCAGCAGTCCAACTCTCACAGATACGCAGTATTTT. Encoded protein: CASSPTLTDTQYF. Variable domain in full (rest from reference TRBV28 and TRBJ2-3): DVKVTQSSRYLVKRTGEKVFLECVQDMDHENMFWYRQDPGLGLRLIYFSYDVKMKEKGDIPEGYSVSREKKERFSLILESASTNQTSMYLCASSPTLTDTQYFGPGTRLTVL.

The chain employs TRBV20-1 and TRBJ2-1; D is unresolved. The CDR3 contains 14 residues. Germline V gene sequence: CDR1 DFQATT, CDR2 SNEGSKA (reference sequence). V lost 1 base and J lost 5, with 12 bases in between. DNA of the CDR3: TGCAGTGCTAGAGGCAGCATTGCCCACAATGAGCAGTTCTTC. Protein sequence: CSARGSIAHNEQFF.

This clonotype was observed a few times. The chain couples TRBV15 to TRBJ2-3; D gene unclear. Germline CDR1 and CDR2: LNHNV and YYDKDF (reference sequence). Trimming took 3 bases from V and 3 from J, leaving 16 bases between them. The length of the CDR3 is 16 residues. The DNA of the CDR3 is TGTGCCACCAGCAGGAGCCGAGAGACGATTACAGATACGCAGTATTTT. This encodes CATSRSRETITDTQYF.

This clonotype came up many times. The chain employs TRBV18 and TRBJ1-2; 7 bases line up with TRBD1. This CDR3 has 15 residues. Germline CDR1 is KGHSH and CDR2 is LQKENI. Losses at the gene ends were 0 bases for V and 5 bases for J; bases not matched to a gene: 6. Written as DNA, the CDR3 is TGTGCCAGCTCACCACCGACAGGGACCTATTATGGCTACACCTTC. It yields the protein CASSPPTGTYYGYTF.

This clonotype was seen once. The rearrangement joins TRBV7-2 to TRBJ1-2; the D is unclear. Looked up from germline, CDR1 is SGHTA and CDR2 is FQGNSA. The V and J ends lost 5 bases and 3 bases respectively, with 10 bases between them. The CDR3 has 13 amino acids. The CDR3 here is CASSNDGYYGYTF. CDR3 nucleotides: TGTGCCAGCAGCAACGACGGATACTATGGCTACACCTTC.

The V gene is TRBV12-3 or TRBV12-4, the J gene TRBJ1-3; D is uncertain. V was pared by 5 bases and J by 0 bases, with 11 bases between. The length of the CDR3 is 15 residues. The chain's CDR3 is CASSPLTSSGNTIYF. The CDR3 DNA sequence: TGTGCCAGCAGTCCCCTAACAAGCTCTGGAAACACCATATATTTT.

This chain connects TRBV12-3 or TRBV12-4 to TRBJ1-6; weak D call: TRBD1 (6 bases). V gave up 5 bases and J gave up 9 bases, with 11 bases separating them. This CDR3 region has 13 residues. The CDR3: CASSRRTVSPLHF. In DNA, the CDR3 is TGTGCCAGCAGTCGCCGGACAGTTTCACCCCTCCACTTT.

CDR3 nucleotides: TGTGCCAGCACCGTTGAGAGGAATCAGCCCCAGCATTTT. Translation gives CASTVERNQPQHF. The chain combines TRBV7-2 with TRBJ1-5; D remains unclear. Trimming shortened V by 7 bases and J by 4 bases, and 11 bases separated the two germline ends. CDR3 length equals 13 residues. The germline V gene encodes CDR1 SGHTA and CDR2 FQGNSA.

This clonotype was observed a handful of times. J is TRBJ1-6 and V is TRBV11-3; D possibly corresponds to TRBD1 (6 bases). Germline V gene lookup returns CDR1 SGHNT and CDR2 YENEEA. The CDR3 consists of 16 residues. Trimming stripped 1 base from V and 7 bases from J, with 14 bases between. The CDR3 DNA reads TGTGCCAGCAGCTTAGGGATGGGGGCCCCAAATTCACCCCTCCACTTT. Its translation is CASSLGMGAPNSPLHF.

This clonotype has a handful of counts. The chain carries TRBV6-1 and TRBJ2-3, with 8 bases lining up with TRBD2. The CDR3 runs to 13 residues. The V gene end was trimmed by 6 bases and the J gene end by 3 bases; junction bases not matched to a gene: 2. The V gene's germline CDR1 is MNHNS and CDR2 SASEGT. For the CDR3, the DNA is TGTGCCAGCAGAAGCGGGAGAACAGATACGCAGTATTTT. It is translated as CASRSGRTDTQYF.

This clonotype was seen ten or more times. This chain links TRBV25-1 with TRBJ1-4; TRBD1 might be the D (5 bases). Deletions cut 3 bases from V and 5 bases from J, with 13 bases between. The germline gives CDR1 MGHDK, CDR2 SYGVNS. This CDR3 has 15 residues. CDR3 DNA sequence: TGTGCCAGCAGTGATCCCGGGACCTCAAATGAAAAACTGTTTTTT. It encodes CASSDPGTSNEKLFF.

This chain uses TRBV7-2 with TRBJ2-1; D uncertain. V shed 6 bases and J shed 6 bases, with 12 bases lying between them. The CDR3 spans 13 residues. The germline V gene encodes CDR1 SGHTA and CDR2 FQGNSA. CDR3 DNA sequence: TGTGCCAGCAGTTCGAGCCACGCCAATGAGCAGTTCTTC. The encoded protein is CASSSSHANEQFF.

This clonotype has a handful of counts. This chain uses TRBV28 with TRBJ1-2; 7 bases agree with TRBD1. Trimming removed 5 bases from V and 3 bases from J; junction bases left unmatched: 6. Germline V gene sequence: CDR1 MDHEN, CDR2 SYDVKM. CDR3 size: 14 residues. The chain's CDR3 is CASSPRTGYYGYTF. CDR3 sequence (DNA): TGTGCCAGCAGTCCCAGGACAGGCTACTATGGCTACACCTTC.

In this sample, this clonotype turned up a few times. The gene calls are TRBV2 and TRBJ1-5; D ambiguous. The germline V gene encodes CDR1 SNHLY and CDR2 FYNNEI. There are 14 residues in the CDR3. The V gene lost 4 bases and the J gene lost 4 bases, with 11 bases spanning the gap. DNA for the CDR3: TGTGCCAGCAGTGTGGAGGAGCGTAATCAGCCCCAGCATTTT. Encoded protein: CASSVEERNQPQHF.

This clonotype showed up just a few times. The chain carries TRBV14 and TRBJ2-7; D gene ambiguous. V was pared by 1 base and J by 4 bases, with 8 bases between. Germline V CDR1 and CDR2: SGHDN, FVKESK. The CDR3 sequence is 13 residues long. The CDR3 loop is CASSQVSAYEQYF. CDR3 nucleotides: TGTGCCAGCAGCCAAGTCTCGGCGTACGAGCAGTACTTC.